Reported below is one T cell receptor (beta chain). Its antigen is unidentified. The sample comes from a study of cytomegalovirus exposure and HLA in healthy donors. Study findings and constraints: TRBV6-2, TRBV6-3 and some other V segments were excluded as indistinguishable. Roughly uniform sequencing depth across donors was assumed, possibly incorrectly.

Trimming cost V 6 bases and J 0 bases, with 11 bases left between them. From germline, CDR1 is ENHRY and CDR2 SYGVKD. CDR3 size: 14 residues. The PCR employed 60 Vbeta primers together with 13 Jbeta primers. The method was immunoSEQ multiplex PCR; TCRdb's version includes in-frame clones alone and lacks a portion of them. The table lists approximately 92,000 clones, 77% of them singletons, with about 7% in the top ten. This clonotype originated in a man between 50 and 59 years old in good health and CMV-seropositive. The specimen was PBMCs. The J gene is TRBJ1-1, the V gene TRBV10-3, with a possible D match to TRBD1 (6 bases). The CDR3 DNA reads TGTGCCATCAGGGACAGTGGGATGAACACTGAAGCTTTCTTT. This translates into CAIRDSGMNTEAFF.